This is a list of T cell receptor beta chains from one sample in a study of cytomegalovirus exposure and HLA in healthy donors. Repertoires were generated with immunoSEQ multiplex PCR, while TCRdb's copy carries only in-frame clones and drops some. The sample contains roughly 150,000 clones, around 75% of which appear only once. Source material: PBMCs. These receptors all stem from a female donor in good health and CMV-seronegative. The CDR3 runs from the conserved cysteine through the conserved F or W. D genes are given only for firm matches. Clone size appears in some rows only: once, few, many, or a class for an expanded clone.

v_gene	abundance	d_gene	j_gene	CDR3nt	CDR3aa
TRBV6-5	-	-	TRBJ2-7	TGTGCCAGCAGCCCGGTCCCCAACGAGCAGTACTTC	CASSPVPNEQYF
TRBV29-1	-	-	TRBJ2-3	TGCAGCGTTACGCGGGCGGGGCGCACAGATACGCAGTATTTT	CSVTRAGRTDTQYF
TRBV9	-	-	TRBJ1-4	TGTGCCAGCAGCCCCCGGACTCTCGGGGAAAAACTGTTTTTT	CASSPRTLGEKLFF
TRBV27	-	TRBD1	TRBJ1-4	TGTGCCAGCAGCCCTGGGACAGCAACTAATGAAAAACTGTTTTTT	CASSPGTATNEKLFF
TRBV7-9	few	TRBD2	TRBJ2-1	TGTGCCAGCACCTCACTAGCGGAGATTTTCTTC	CASTSLAEIFF
TRBV18	-	TRBD2	TRBJ2-1	TGTGCCAGCTCACCACTAGCGGGAGGCTACAATGAGCAGTTCTTC	CASSPLAGGYNEQFF
TRBV28	few	-	TRBJ1-4	TGTGCCAGCATGGGGCTGGGGATTGAAAAACTGTTTTTT	CASMGLGIEKLFF
TRBV7-9	-	TRBD1	TRBJ2-7	TGTGCCAGCAGCCCACCAGGGGGCCGGGAGCAGTACTTC	CASSPPGGREQYF
TRBV30	-	-	TRBJ2-3	TGTGCCTGGAGTGCCTCTTGGGCTAGCACAGATACGCAGTATTTT	CAWSASWASTDTQYF
TRBV28	-	TRBD2	TRBJ2-7	TGTGCCAGCATCCCGACTAGCGGAATCTACGAGCAGTACTTC	CASIPTSGIYEQYF
TRBV28	few	-	TRBJ2-2	TGTGCCAGCGCGACAACCACCGGGGAGCTGTTTTTT	CASATTTGELFF
TRBV7-9	-	TRBD2	TRBJ2-5	TGTGCCAGCAGCCCCGAGGGACTAGCGAAAAAGACCCAGTACTTC	CASSPEGLAKKTQYF
TRBV5-1	-	-	TRBJ2-7	TGCGCCAGCAGCTTGGGGGACTGGGGTACCTACGAGCAGTACTTC	CASSLGDWGTYEQYF
TRBV25-1	-	TRBD2	TRBJ2-1	TGTGCCAGCAGTGGGGGGACGAGAGCGGGAGCCCACAATGAGCAGTTCTTC	CASSGGTRAGAHNEQFF
TRBV2	-	-	TRBJ1-3	TGTGCCAGCAGCACAGGCCGCCTTTCTGGAAACACCATATATTTT	CASSTGRLSGNTIYF
TRBV19	-	-	TRBJ1-5	TGTGCCAGTAGTCCGGCGGGGCGTAGCAATCAGCCCCAGCATTTT	CASSPAGRSNQPQHF
TRBV27	-	-	TRBJ2-1	TGTGCCAGCAGTTCCCGGGACTCCGGATACAATGAGCAGTTCTTC	CASSSRDSGYNEQFF
TRBV19	-	-	TRBJ1-5	TGTGCCAGTAGTGTGGGAGAGCCCCAGCATTTT	CASSVGEPQHF
TRBV6-1	-	-	TRBJ2-5	TGTGCCAGCAGGCCGGGTCTAACGGGAGAGACCCAGTACTTC	CASRPGLTGETQYF
TRBV19	-	-	TRBJ1-5	TGTGCCAGTAGTACTGCGTCTTTAAATCAGCCCCAGCATTTT	CASSTASLNQPQHF
TRBV28	-	-	TRBJ2-7	TGTGCCAGCAGTTCCCAACCCCTAGCGCTCCGCTACGAGCAGTACTTC	CASSSQPLALRYEQYF
TRBV6-1	-	TRBD1	TRBJ1-1	TGTGCCAGCCTTTACAGGGGTAGCACTGAAGCTTTCTTT	CASLYRGSTEAFF
TRBV27	few	-	TRBJ2-3	TGTGCCAGCAGTCAGCTCGGCAGGGGCACAGATACGCAGTATTTT	CASSQLGRGTDTQYF
TRBV6-5	-	-	TRBJ2-7	TGTGCCAGCAGTCCCCCTGGACAGAGGTCCTACGAGCAGTACTTC	CASSPPGQRSYEQYF
TRBV2	once	-	TRBJ2-7	TGTGCCAGCAGTGACGCGGTAGCCTACGAGCAGTACTTC	CASSDAVAYEQYF
TRBV28	-	TRBD2	TRBJ2-7	TGTGCCAGCAGTGTGACTAGCGGAAACGCCTACGAGCAGTACTTC	CASSVTSGNAYEQYF
TRBV5-8	-	-	TRBJ1-1	TGTGCCAGCAGCTTGGGTCAGAAGAACACTGAAGCTTTCTTT	CASSLGQKNTEAFF
TRBV11-2	few	-	TRBJ1-1	TGTGCCAGCAGCTTAGATGGGGGGGGTGAAGCTTTCTTT	CASSLDGGGEAFF
TRBV4-1	-	-	TRBJ1-2	TGCGCCAGCAGCCAAGGGACACGCCGGGGCTACACCTTC	CASSQGTRRGYTF
TRBV21-1	-	-	TRBJ2-1	TGTGCCAGCAACCAGACAGGCACCCACAATGAGCAGTTCTTC	CASNQTGTHNEQFF
TRBV5-1	-	TRBD1	TRBJ2-7	TGCGCCAGCAGCGACGGACAGGACGCCTACGAGCAGTACTTC	CASSDGQDAYEQYF
TRBV2	-	-	TRBJ2-3	TGTGCCAGCAGCCCCCCGGGTTACAAATTGGACACAGATACGCAGTATTTT	CASSPPGYKLDTDTQYF
TRBV7-9	-	-	TRBJ1-1	TGTGCCAGCAGCTCACAGGGAAACACTGAAGCTTTCTTT	CASSSQGNTEAFF
TRBV7-2	-	TRBD1	TRBJ1-3	TGTGCCAGCAGCCCTTTACAGGGGGATGGAAACACCATATATTTT	CASSPLQGDGNTIYF
TRBV28	-	TRBD1	TRBJ2-7	TGTGCCAGCAGGACAGGGTTCGGCTACGAGCAGTACTTC	CASRTGFGYEQYF
TRBV30	-	TRBD2	TRBJ2-7	TGTGCCTGGACTCGGGAGGAGACTAGCGTCTACGAGCAGTACTTC	CAWTREETSVYEQYF